These 8 T cell receptor beta chains share one sample of origin, sequenced in a study of cytomegalovirus exposure and HLA in healthy donors. Primers included in the PCR were 60 Vbeta and 13 Jbeta primers. TCRdb keeps only in-frame clones here, not all; method: immunoSEQ multiplex PCR. The repertoire holds 200,000 or so clones, with about three quarters as singletons. Sequenced sample: PBMCs. The origin of the receptors is a woman aged 25-40 years in good health and CMV-seropositive.

This rearrangement joins TRBV9 to TRBJ2-1, with D tentatively TRBD2 (6 bases). The CDR3 spans 18 residues. With 3 bases removed from V and 2 bases from J, the gap between germline ends came to 21 bases. Germline values: CDR1 SGDLS, CDR2 YYNGEE. As DNA, the CDR3 is TGTGCCAGCAGCGCACAGCCCTCAAGCTGGGGGGCCTACAATGAGCAGTTCTTC. It yields the protein CASSAQPSSWGAYNEQFF.

The V and J genes are TRBV29-1 and TRBJ1-2; D gene unclear. V was cut by 4 bases and J by 7 bases, with 22 bases left in between. The CDR3 is 15 residues long. CDR1 and CDR2 from the germline V gene are SQVTM and ANQGSEA. CDR3 residues: CSVGDRLLVEVGYTF. CDR3 DNA sequence: TGCAGCGTTGGAGACCGGCTCCTTGTCGAGGTTGGCTACACCTTC.

The chain couples TRBV2 to TRBJ1-3; D call uncertain. The germline V and J ends were trimmed by 7 bases and 1 base, with 8 bases remaining between them. CDR1 SNHLY and CDR2 FYNNEI come from the germline V gene. The CDR3 is 13 residues long. The CDR3 region has the DNA TGTGCCAGCAACGAGGAATCTGGAAACACCATATATTTT. It is translated as CASNEESGNTIYF.

The genes are TRBV7-6 and TRBJ1-2; 7 nucleotides line up with TRBD1. The germline V gene has CDR1 SGHVS and CDR2 FNYEAQ. V dropped 5 bases and J dropped 2; count of bases not matched to a gene: 11. This CDR3 has 16 amino acids. The CDR3 region is CASSIPRTGLNYGYTF. The CDR3 region has the DNA TGTGCCAGCAGCATACCTCGGACAGGACTCAACTATGGCTACACCTTC.

J is TRBJ1-2 and V is TRBV7-9; the D is unclear. Germline lookup yields CDR1 SEHNR and CDR2 FQNEAQ (reference sequence). The V end was cut by 1 base, the J end by 4 bases, with 7 bases between. The CDR3 length is 13 residues. CDR3 region: CASSLVAAYGYTF. CDR3 sequence (DNA): TGTGCCAGCAGCTTAGTGGCGGCCTATGGCTACACCTTC.

The chain carries TRBV6-5 and TRBJ1-6; the D gene is possibly TRBD1 (6 bases). This CDR3 has 14 amino acids. Germline loops: CDR1 MNHEY, CDR2 SVGAGI. V lost 4 bases and J lost 9, with 13 bases in between. CDR3 nucleotides: TGTGCCAGCAGTTTGGACAGCACAGGTTCACCCCTCCACTTT. The encoded protein is CASSLDSTGSPLHF.

This chain links TRBV2 with TRBJ2-7, with D perhaps TRBD2 (6 bases). Per the germline V gene, CDR1 is SNHLY and CDR2 is FYNNEI. The CDR3 totals 15 residues. Trimming took off 0 bases at V and 7 bases at J, with 16 bases between the two ends. This chain's CDR3 is CASSEARLASGEQYF. CDR3 nucleotides: TGTGCCAGCAGTGAAGCGAGGCTAGCGTCGGGGGAGCAGTACTTC.

This clone was observed a handful of times. Written as DNA, the CDR3 is TGTGCCAGCAGCTTATCAGGGGGCGCTAATGAAAAACTGTTTTTT. Translation gives CASSLSGGANEKLFF. The chain carries TRBV7-2 and TRBJ1-4, with 8 positions matching TRBD1. This CDR3 comprises 15 residues. V was clipped by 2 bases and J by 3 bases; unmatched bases: 2. Germline V gives CDR1 SGHTA, CDR2 FQGNSA. Combining the CDR3 with reference TRBV7-2 and TRBJ1-4 gives the whole variable domain GAGVSQSPSNKVTEKGKDVELRCDPISGHTALYWYRQSLGQGLEFLIYFQGNSAPDKSGLPSDRFSAERTGGSVSTLTIQRTQQEDSAVYLCASSLSGGANEKLFFGSGTQLSVL.